This T cell receptor beta chain was captured by sequencing in a study of T cells during gluten challenge in celiac disease listed by TCRdb under 2017. Regarding the research as a whole: For 7 challenge participants who showed a significant rise in HLA-DQ:gluten tetramer-binding T cells, paired single-cell TCR sequencing was carried out. Single-cell libraries were sequenced paired-end 250 bp and bulk libraries paired-end 300 bp on the Illumina MiSeq. Blood was collected at baseline, day 6 and day 14 of the challenge, and duodenal biopsies at baseline and day 14.

Libraries were built with single-cell sequencing. Sequencing instrument: Illumina MiSeq. Three nested PCRs with multiplexed primers covering all TRA and TRB V genes were used to amplify paired single-cell TCR-alpha and TCR-beta sequences. The original methods were these. Selected pRESTO steps were used to preprocess reads, and IMGT/HighV-QUEST was used to assign V, D, J genes and CDR3 junctions. Single cells were retained only when identified as valid singletons with at most three chains, each chain being supported by 100 or more reads. Clonotypes were defined by identical paired TCR-alpha/beta nucleotide sequences, and cross-patient sharing of only 0.15% to 0.2% indicated negligible cross-contamination. In samples containing more than 20 cells, repertoire diversity was estimated using a Shannon index corrected for undersampling. The public reads were quality trimmed at Q25 with fastp and then assembled into clones with MiXCR by TCRdb, keeping productive beta chains. Every entry covers one CDR3 protein and lists the most common genes and DNA from its rows. TCRdb's processing, not the authors', yielded these V and J calls. This sample comprises almost 200 distinct CDR3 sequences, less than 65% of them detected only once. The ten largest clones capture 45% to 50% of the sample.

This clonotype was seen once. No base-level quality is on record; no much larger clone is a single base apart. One read amounts to weak evidence. Treated celiac disease patients on a gluten-free diet underwent a 14-day oral dietary gluten challenge to study recall of gluten-specific T cells. Tetramer-binding CD3+ CD8- CD4+ T cells were gated among live lamina propria cells, with CD11c, CD14, CD15, CD19 and CD56 cells excluded. Sorting was performed on an Aria II cell sorter as single cells, and bulk sorting was additionally performed when tetramer-positive cells were relatively numerous. From each challenged patient, roughly eight duodenal biopsies were obtained at baseline and on day 14. To get cryopreserved lamina propria cell suspensions, the biopsies were treated with EDTA to strip off the epithelium, then digested with collagenase, homogenized and filtered. Thawed cells were stained with a pool of PE-conjugated HLA-DQ:gluten tetramers presenting immunodominant gluten epitopes before sorting of tetramer-binding CD4+ T cells.

General findings and caveats noted by the study authors: On day 6, circulating gluten-specific T cells had a lower sample-corrected Shannon diversity, showing that clonal expansion increased. Across about seven patients, about 11-44% of single-cell TCR-alpha/beta clonotypes at the latest time point were also found at baseline, with roughly 51-56% being obtained from bulk data. Circulating gluten-specific T cells peaked on day 6, and the day-6 repertoire appeared to consist largely of expanded preexisting memory clonotypes.

From a lookup of the germline V gene, CDR1 and CDR2 are ENHRY and SYGVKD. Inclusive of the bounding cysteine and phenylalanine, the CDR3 is 15 residues long. Kept here is only the CDR3 DNA, which spans 45 bases and is read in frame from base 1. V is shortened by 5 bases, J by 1 base, and the region joining them spans 14 bases. The chain employs TRBV10-3 and TRBJ1-1, with the identity of the D gene unclear. The TCR comes from a female donor with celiac disease. The starting material was gluten-specific CD4+ T cells sorted from the duodenum using tetramers, obtained at baseline or on day 14 of gluten challenge (not recorded which). The DNA reads as follows: TGTGCCATCAGTAGAGATGTCATTGAGAACACTGAAGCTTTCTTT. Its protein reads: CAISRDVIENTEAFF.